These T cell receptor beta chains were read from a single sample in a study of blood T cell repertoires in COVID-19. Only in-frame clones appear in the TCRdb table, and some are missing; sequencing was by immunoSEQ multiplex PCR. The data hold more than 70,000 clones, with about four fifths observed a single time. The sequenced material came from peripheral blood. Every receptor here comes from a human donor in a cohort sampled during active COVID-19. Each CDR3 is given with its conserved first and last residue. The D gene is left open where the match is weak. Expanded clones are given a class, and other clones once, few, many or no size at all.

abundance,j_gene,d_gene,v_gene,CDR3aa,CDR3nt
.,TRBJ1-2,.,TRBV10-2,CASSELGTNLLQGGYTF,TGCGCCAGCAGTGAGTTGGGAACTAACCTCCTCCAGGGTGGCTACACCTTC
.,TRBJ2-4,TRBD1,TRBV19,CASSPSDRGIQYF,TGTGCCAGTAGTCCTAGCGACAGGGGCATTCAGTACTTC
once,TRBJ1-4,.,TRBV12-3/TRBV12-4,CASSPSGEKLFF,TGTGCCAGCAGTCCCTCAGGGGAAAAACTGTTTTTT
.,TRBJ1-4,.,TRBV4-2,CASSQDRGEGANEKLFF,TGTGCCAGCAGCCAAGATAGGGGGGAGGGAGCTAATGAAAAACTGTTTTTT
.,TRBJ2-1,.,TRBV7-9,CASSLSPLVDEQFF,TGTGCCAGCAGCTTATCCCCCCTAGTGGATGAGCAGTTCTTC
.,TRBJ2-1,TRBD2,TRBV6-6,CASSPTLSGTNNEQFF,TGTGCCAGCAGCCCGACATTATCCGGGACTAACAATGAGCAGTTCTTC
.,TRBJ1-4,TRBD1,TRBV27,CASSSQGATNEKLFF,TGTGCCAGCAGCTCCCAGGGGGCTACTAATGAAAAACTGTTTTTT
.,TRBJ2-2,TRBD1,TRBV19,CATGRTGGEGGELFF,TGTGCCACCGGACGGACAGGGGGCGAGGGCGGGGAGCTGTTTTTT
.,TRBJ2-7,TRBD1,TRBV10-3,CAISGPTGQGDYEQYF,TGTGCCATCAGTGGGCCAACTGGACAGGGGGATTACGAGCAGTACTTC
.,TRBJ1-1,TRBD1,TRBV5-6,CASSRDRGTEAFF,TGTGCCAGCAGCCGGGACAGGGGCACTGAAGCTTTCTTT
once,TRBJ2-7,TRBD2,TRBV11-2,CASSWTSGMGEQYF,TGTGCCAGCAGCTGGACTAGCGGGATGGGGGAGCAGTACTTC
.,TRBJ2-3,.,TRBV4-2,CASSQDSEGTQYF,TGTGCCAGCAGCCAAGATTCGGAGGGTACGCAGTATTTT
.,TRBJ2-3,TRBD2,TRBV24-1,CATSRTSGSRTDTQYF,TGTGCCACCAGCCGGACTAGCGGGTCCCGCACAGATACGCAGTATTTT
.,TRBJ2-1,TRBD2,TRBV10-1,CASSDPGLAGKENEQFF,TGCGCCAGCAGTGACCCTGGACTAGCGGGAAAGGAAAATGAGCAGTTCTTC
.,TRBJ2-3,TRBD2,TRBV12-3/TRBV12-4,CASSARGGDTQYF,TGTGCCAGCAGTGCACGGGGGGGGGATACGCAGTATTTT
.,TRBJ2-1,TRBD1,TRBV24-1,CATSSGLRTGRNEQFF,TGTGCCACCAGCTCGGGGCTTCGGACAGGGAGGAATGAGCAGTTCTTC
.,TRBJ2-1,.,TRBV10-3,CAINRRGRFEDEQFF,TGTGCCATCAATCGGAGGGGGCGGTTCGAGGATGAGCAGTTCTTC
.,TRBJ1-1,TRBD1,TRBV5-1,CASSSGQWTTEAFF,TGCGCCAGCAGCTCGGGACAGTGGACCACTGAAGCTTTCTTT
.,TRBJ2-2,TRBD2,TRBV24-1,CATSDPRRGGSDTGELFF,TGTGCCACCAGTGATCCCCGGAGGGGCGGGAGCGACACCGGGGAGCTGTTTTTT
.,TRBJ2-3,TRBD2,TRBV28,CASSGGRADTQYF,TGTGCCAGCAGTGGCGGGAGGGCAGATACGCAGTATTTT
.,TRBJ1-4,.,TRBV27,CASSPMWPGSGEKLFF,TGTGCCAGCAGCCCTATGTGGCCGGGAAGTGGTGAAAAACTGTTTTTT
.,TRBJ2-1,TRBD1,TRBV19,CASSIAGGTYNEQFF,TGTGCCAGTAGTATAGCAGGGGGCACCTACAATGAGCAGTTCTTC
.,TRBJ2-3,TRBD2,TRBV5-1,CASSLHSGGSTDTQYF,TGCGCCAGCAGCTTACATAGCGGGGGATCCACAGATACGCAGTATTTT
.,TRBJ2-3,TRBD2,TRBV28,CASSPIGPIELAGGPTDTQYF,TGTGCCAGCAGTCCCATCGGGCCAATCGAACTAGCGGGAGGGCCGACAGATACGCAGTATTTT
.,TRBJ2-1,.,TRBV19,CASSPTGGSSPEQFF,TGTGCCAGTAGTCCTACTGGGGGGTCTAGCCCTGAGCAGTTCTTC
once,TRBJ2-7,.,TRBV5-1,CASSSAAGEPGSYEQYF,TGCGCCAGCAGCTCGGCTGCAGGGGAGCCAGGTAGCTACGAGCAGTACTTC
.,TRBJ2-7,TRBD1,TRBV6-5,CASSYGGQGRVYEQYF,TGTGCCAGCAGTTACGGGGGACAGGGACGGGTCTACGAGCAGTACTTC
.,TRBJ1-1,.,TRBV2,CASSELGGVPEAFF,TGTGCCAGCAGTGAATTGGGGGGGGTGCCTGAAGCTTTCTTT
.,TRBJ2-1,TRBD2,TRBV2,CASSPDGGGNEQFF,TGTGCCAGCAGTCCCGACGGGGGGGGAAATGAGCAGTTCTTC
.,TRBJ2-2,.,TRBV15,CATSTEGRTGELFF,TGTGCCACCTCCACAGAAGGGAGAACCGGGGAGCTGTTTTTT
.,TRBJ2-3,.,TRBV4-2,CASSLSRGYTDTQYF,TGTGCCAGCAGCCTATCACGGGGTTACACAGATACGCAGTATTTT
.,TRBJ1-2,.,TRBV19,CASSYRQGNGGYTF,TGTGCCAGTAGTTATCGGCAGGGAAACGGTGGCTACACCTTC
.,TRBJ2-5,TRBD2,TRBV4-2,CASSQGIGLAGGRETQYF,TGTGCCAGCAGCCAAGGGATAGGACTAGCGGGGGGGAGGGAGACCCAGTACTTC
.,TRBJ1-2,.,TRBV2,CASSDTVGAQGYTF,TGTGCCAGCAGTGATACAGTGGGCGCGCAGGGCTACACCTTC
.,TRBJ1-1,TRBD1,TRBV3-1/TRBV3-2,CASSRQGDHTEAFF,TGTGCCAGCAGCCGACAGGGGGATCACACTGAAGCTTTCTTT
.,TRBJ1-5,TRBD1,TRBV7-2,CASSLEATGGYQPQHF,TGTGCCAGCAGCTTAGAAGCGACAGGGGGCTATCAGCCCCAGCATTTT
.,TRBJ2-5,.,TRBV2,CASSEVFTGGETQYF,TGTGCCAGCAGTGAAGTTTTTACGGGGGGCGAGACCCAGTACTTC
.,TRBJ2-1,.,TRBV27,CASSRPPPGYNEQFF,TGTGCCAGCAGCCGTCCTCCACCCGGGTACAATGAGCAGTTCTTC
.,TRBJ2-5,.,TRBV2,CASSNPKARKPTSLRRLETQYF,TGTGCCAGCAGTAACCCCAAAGCCAGGAAGCCGACGTCGCTTCGTCGGCTAGAGACCCAGTACTTC
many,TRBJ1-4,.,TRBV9,CASSPRGGGEKLFF,TGTGCCAGCAGCCCCCGGGGGGGAGGTGAAAAACTGTTTTTT
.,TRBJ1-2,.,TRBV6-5,CASSLSGNYGYTF,TGTGCCAGCAGCCTCAGCGGAAACTATGGCTACACCTTC
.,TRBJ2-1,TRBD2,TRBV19,CASSSRGGSGDAYYEQFF,TGTGCCAGTAGTTCGCGGGGGGGTAGCGGGGACGCCTACTATGAGCAGTTCTTC
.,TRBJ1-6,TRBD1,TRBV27,CASSLYRGGSSPLHF,TGTGCCAGCAGTTTATACAGGGGGGGAAGTTCACCCCTCCACTTT
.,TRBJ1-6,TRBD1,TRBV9,CASRAGGYNSPLHF,TGTGCCAGCAGGGCAGGGGGCTACAATTCACCCCTCCACTTT
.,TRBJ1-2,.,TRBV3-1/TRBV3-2,CASSHGQGNYGYTF,TGTGCCAGCAGCCATGGGCAGGGCAACTATGGCTACACCTTC
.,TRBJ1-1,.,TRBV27,CASSLPRTVEAFF,TGTGCCAGCAGTTTACCAAGGACAGTAGAAGCTTTCTTT
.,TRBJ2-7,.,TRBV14,CASSQGSIQGVEQYF,TGTGCCAGCAGCCAAGGTTCAATTCAGGGTGTAGAGCAGTACTTC
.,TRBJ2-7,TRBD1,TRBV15,CATSRDRTGFEQYF,TGTGCCACCAGCAGAGATCGGACAGGGTTCGAGCAGTACTTC
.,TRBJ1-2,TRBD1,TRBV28,CASSPPGQDYGYTF,TGTGCCAGCAGCCCCCCTGGACAGGACTATGGCTACACCTTC
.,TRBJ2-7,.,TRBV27,CASSLTRVSEQYF,TGTGCCAGCAGTTTGACCAGGGTTTCCGAGCAGTACTTC
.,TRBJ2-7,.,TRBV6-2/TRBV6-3,CASSDNVGYEQYF,TGTGCCAGCAGCGACAACGTCGGCTACGAGCAGTACTTC
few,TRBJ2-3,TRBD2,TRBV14,CASSLSGTSASTDTQYF,TGTGCCAGCAGCCTTTCCGGGACTAGCGCTTCCACAGATACGCAGTATTTT
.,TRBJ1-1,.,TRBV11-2,CAGRAPSNTEAFF,TGTGCCGGGCGAGCCCCCTCGAACACTGAAGCTTTCTTT
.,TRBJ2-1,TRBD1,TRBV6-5,CASRTDRASYNEQFF,TGTGCCAGCAGAACCGACAGGGCCTCCTACAATGAGCAGTTCTTC
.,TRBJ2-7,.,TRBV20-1,CATSGENEQYF,TGCGCGACTAGTGGGGAGAACGAGCAGTACTTC
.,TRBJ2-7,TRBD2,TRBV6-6,CASSRAPQGLAGAYEQYF,TGTGCCAGCAGTCGAGCCCCTCAGGGACTAGCGGGTGCCTACGAGCAGTACTTC
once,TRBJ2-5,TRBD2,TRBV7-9,CASSLLLAGLQETQYF,TGTGCCAGCAGCTTACTCCTAGCGGGCCTTCAAGAGACCCAGTACTTC
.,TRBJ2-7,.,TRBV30,CAGAGGKVYAGAYEQYF,TGTGCCGGTGCAGGCGGGAAGGTCTATGCCGGAGCGTACGAGCAGTACTTC